The 25 T cell receptor beta chains below come from one sample, sequenced in a study of T cells in Graves' hyperthyroidism and ophthalmopathy. RNA transcripts provided the source from which TCR beta CDR3 regions were amplified. First-round RT-PCR targeting the TCR CDR3 was performed with the HTBI primer set. TCRdb analysed the multiplex PCR reads with MiXCR anew, one entry per CDR3 protein. The sample comprises about 360,000 distinct CDR3 sequences, about 13% of which are singletons, and 9.2% rests with the top ten. Sample: blood. The receptor source for this set is a woman under 30 with Graves' hyperthyroidism.

The sample holds many counts of this clonotype. V gene TRBV24-1 combines with J gene TRBJ2-7; TRBD1 aligns across 7 bases. V lost 4 bases to trimming and J lost 1 base; unmatched junction nucleotides: 3. CDR3 length equals 14 residues. CDR1 and CDR2 from the germline V gene are KGHDR and SFDVKD. In DNA, the CDR3 is TGTGCCACCAGTGAGGGACAGACGTCCTACGAGCAGTACTTC. It is translated as CATSEGQTSYEQYF.

This chain links TRBV6-1 with TRBJ1-5; 8 nucleotides align to TRBD1. Trimming removed 6 bases from V and 7 bases from J; junction bases left unmatched: 5. CDR3 length: 13 amino acids. Germline V gives CDR1 MNHNS, CDR2 SASEGT. The CDR3 DNA is TGTGCCAGCAGCACCGACAGGGGACAGCCCCAGCATTTT. Protein: CASSTDRGQPQHF.

This clonotype was detected many times. The rearrangement links TRBV6-1 to TRBJ2-5; D is unresolved. Trimming took off 6 bases at V and 4 bases at J, with 15 bases between the two ends. The V gene's germline CDR1 is MNHNS and CDR2 SASEGT. The CDR3 length is 14 residues. The CDR3: CASSSDPHPETQYF. CDR3 nucleotide sequence: TGTGCCAGCAGCTCGGATCCGCACCCAGAGACCCAGTACTTC.

This clonotype has more than one count but fewer than ten. The gene calls are TRBV9 and TRBJ1-4; D unresolved. Between the trimmed V and J ends, which lost 7 bases and 4 bases, there was a span of 11 bases. CDR3 length: 13 residues. CDR1 and CDR2 (germline): SGDLS, YYNGEE. CDR3 DNA: TGTGCCAGCGGCGGTCGTGATAATGAAAAACTGTTTTTT. This codes for CASGGRDNEKLFF.

This clonotype was counted many times. The chain links TRBV12-3 or TRBV12-4 to TRBJ2-7; D may be TRBD2 (6 bases). Trimming shortened V by 7 bases and J by 3 bases, and 19 bases separated the two germline ends. The CDR3 contains 15 residues. For the CDR3, the DNA is TGTGCCAGCACCACAGGCCCTCAGCGGGTCTACGAGCAGTACTTC. This encodes CASTTGPQRVYEQYF.

This chain joins TRBV5-1 and TRBJ1-1; D is uncertain. Trimming shortened V by 5 bases and J by 10 bases, and 24 bases separated the two germline ends. The CDR3 extends over 15 amino acids. Per the germline V gene, CDR1 is SGHRS and CDR2 is YFSETQ. The CDR3 coding sequence is TGCGCCAGCAGTAAGGACGGAGCTAAGGGAGTGGGAGCTTTCTTT. Amino acids: CASSKDGAKGVGAFF.

Notes on this clonotype: A much larger clonotype is one base distant, so this may be a read error. The chain combines TRBV11-2 with TRBJ1-2, with TRBD1 matching 9 bases. CDR1 is SGHAT, CDR2 FQNNGV, per germline. V lost 6 bases, J lost 4 bases, and 15 bases stayed unmatched. The CDR3 has 17 residues. CDR3 nucleotide sequence: TGTGCCAGCAGGAACGACTATAACAGGGGGCAAGGCTATGGCTACACCTTC. This gives the protein CASRNDYNRGQGYGYTF.

The V gene is TRBV20-1, the J gene TRBJ1-6; TRBD1 is a possible D gene (6 bases). The germline CDR1 and CDR2 sequences are DFQATT and SNEGSKA (reference sequence). The CDR3 has 13 amino acids. V shed 8 bases and J shed 7 bases, with 15 bases lying between them. CDR3 loop: CSPRDTVNSPLHF. CDR3 DNA sequence: TGCAGTCCCCGGGACACAGTGAATTCACCCCTCCACTTT.

J is TRBJ1-1 and V is TRBV7-8; no reliable D call. Germline lookup yields CDR1 SGHVS and CDR2 FQNEAQ. The CDR3 is made up of 15 amino acids. With 5 bases removed from V and 6 bases from J, the gap between germline ends came to 19 bases. CDR3 protein: CASSTYPRRPSEAFF. CDR3 DNA sequence: TGTGCCAGCAGCACATATCCCCGGCGGCCCTCTGAAGCTTTCTTT.

With regard to this clonotype: A single base separates this from a much larger clone, so it may be a read error. The rearrangement uses TRBV9 and TRBJ1-2, with TRBD1 matching over 7 bases. The CDR3 is 17 amino acids. Germline V gene lookup returns CDR1 SGDLS and CDR2 YYNGEE. The chain's CDR3 is CASSVAREGALSDGNTF. The CDR3 nucleotides are TGTGCCAGCAGCGTAGCTCGCGAGGGGGCGCTTTCCGATGGCAACACCTTC. The full variable domain, completed using reference TRBV9 and TRBJ1-2, is DSGVTQTPKHLITATGQRVTLRCSPRSGDLSVYWYQQSLDQGLQFLIQYYNGEERAKGNILERFSAQQFPDLHSELNLSSLELGDSALYFCASSVAREGALSDGNTFGSGTRLTVV.

This clonotype was seen repeatedly, ten times or more. As DNA, the CDR3 is TGTGCCAGCAGTTTATTGGGCAGGGGGTCTGAAGATACGCAGTATTTT. Translation gives CASSLLGRGSEDTQYF. The chain recombines TRBV28 with TRBJ2-3, with 7 bases matching TRBD1. The V gene end was trimmed by 1 base and the J gene end by 5 bases; junction bases not matched to a gene: 9. Germline V gene data show CDR1 as MDHEN and CDR2 as SYDVKM. There are 16 residues in the CDR3. The variable domain in full, completed from reference TRBV28 and TRBJ2-3, reads DVKVTQSSRYLVKRTGEKVFLECVQDMDHENMFWYRQDPGLGLRLIYFSYDVKMKEKGDIPEGYSVSREKKERFSLILESASTNQTSMYLCASSLLGRGSEDTQYFGPGTRLTVL.

The gene calls are TRBV12-3 or TRBV12-4 and TRBJ2-2; D gene uncertain. CDR3 length: 14 residues. Trimming left V 6 bases short and J 4 bases short, with 12 bases between. For the CDR3, the DNA is TGTGCCAGCAGGGCACAGTTGGGCACCGGGGAGCTGTTTTTT. This codes for CASRAQLGTGELFF.

The rearrangement joins TRBV15 to TRBJ1-4; no reliable D call. There are 12 residues in the CDR3. Germline V gene sequence: CDR1 LNHNV, CDR2 YYDKDF (reference sequence). V shed 1 base and J shed 8 bases, with 5 bases lying between them. The CDR3 protein is CATSRVQEKLFF. As DNA, the CDR3 is TGTGCCACCAGCAGAGTCCAGGAAAAACTGTTTTTT.

This clonotype was seen ten or more times. The chain couples TRBV6-2 or TRBV6-3 to TRBJ2-7; D possibly corresponds to TRBD2 (6 bases). CDR1 is MNHEY, CDR2 SVGEGT, per germline. The CDR3 has 17 amino acids. V lost 4 bases and J lost 0, with 19 bases in between. The CDR3 spells CASSSPPAGISSYEQYF. The CDR3, as DNA: TGTGCCAGCAGTTCTCCGCCCGCGGGAATAAGCTCCTACGAGCAGTACTTC.

In its sample, this clonotype was seen a few times. J is TRBJ1-2 and V is TRBV7-9; D is undetermined. The germline CDR1 and CDR2 sequences are SEHNR and FQNEAQ (reference sequence). This CDR3 contains 15 residues. V lost 6 bases, J lost 4 bases, and 18 bases lay in between. Written as DNA, the CDR3 is TGTGCCAGCAGTTTGGACTGGGTTAACCTCTATGGCTACACCTTC. Encoded protein: CASSLDWVNLYGYTF.

This clonotype was seen at least ten times. This chain connects TRBV6-1 to TRBJ2-1; the match to TRBD1 covers 10 bases. Trimming at V came to 5 bases and at J to 9 bases, leaving 7 bases not matched to a gene. Per germline, CDR1 MNHNS and CDR2 SASEGT. The CDR3 totals 14 residues. The CDR3 DNA follows: TGTGCCAGCAGTTACGGTGGACAGGGGGGTGAGCAGTTCTTC. Translated, it gives CASSYGGQGGEQFF.

This clonotype was detected only a few times. This sequence joins TRBV7-2 and TRBJ2-6; D is perhaps TRBD1 (5 bases). The CDR3 is 23 residues long. Germline-derived CDR1 and CDR2 are SGHTA and FQGNSA. The V gene lost 3 bases and the J gene lost 4 bases, with 34 bases spanning the gap. The CDR3 loop reads CASSFKQGSRSPASTIGANVLTF. The CDR3 coding sequence is TGTGCCAGCAGCTTCAAGCAGGGTTCCAGGTCCCCGGCTTCCACAATCGGGGCCAACGTCCTGACTTTC.

In this sample, this clonotype turned up a few times. The chain recombines TRBV11-2 with TRBJ2-3; TRBD2 aligns across 11 bases. The CDR3 extends over 16 amino acids. V was clipped by 4 bases and J by 5 bases; unmatched bases: 8. Germline loops: CDR1 SGHAT, CDR2 FQNNGV. CDR3 amino acids: CASSSPSGGNLDTQYF. The CDR3 DNA reads as TGTGCCAGCAGCTCCCCTAGCGGGGGGAACCTAGATACGCAGTATTTT.

The chain links TRBV10-3 to TRBJ1-1; a weak D match, TRBD1 (5 bases). The CDR3 runs to 15 residues. Germline V CDR1 and CDR2: ENHRY, SYGVKD. V lost 8 bases, J lost 0 bases, and 16 bases lay in between. In DNA form, the CDR3 reads TGTGCCATCGGGTGGGACTCCCCATTGAACACTGAAGCTTTCTTT. Its translation is CAIGWDSPLNTEAFF.

This clonotype was seen at least ten times. V usage is TRBV2 and J usage is TRBJ1-2; the D gene is possibly TRBD1 (6 bases). This CDR3 is built from 15 residues. From germline, CDR1 is SNHLY and CDR2 FYNNEI. V was cut by 7 bases and J by 2 bases, with 17 bases left in between. CDR3 sequence (DNA): TGTGCCAGCAACTCCCACAGGGAGTCAAACTATGGCTACACCTTC. Encoded protein: CASNSHRESNYGYTF.

This clonotype was seen many times. This chain joins TRBV18 and TRBJ2-1, with D possibly TRBD1 on 6 matching bases. Germline V gene sequence: CDR1 KGHSH, CDR2 LQKENI. This CDR3 has 14 residues. V was pared by 4 bases and J by 13 bases, with 20 bases between. The CDR3 DNA is TGTGCCAGCTCACAAGCCAGGGGAATCTCGGCCCAGTTCTTC. Translating gives CASSQARGISAQFF.

The chain has TRBV6-5 and TRBJ1-2; D not certain. CDR1 is MNHEY and CDR2 is SVGAGI in the germline V gene. This CDR3 has 14 amino acids. Trimming removed 0 bases at V and 4 bases at J, with 9 bases between. CDR3 in DNA: TGTGCCAGCAGTTACTCCCCAGTCGGCTATGGCTACACCTTC. Translated: CASSYSPVGYGYTF.

This clonotype came up many times. This chain joins TRBV10-2 and TRBJ1-1, with D perhaps TRBD1 (5 bases). The CDR3 consists of 16 residues. CDR1 and CDR2 (germline): WSHSY, SAAADI. Trimming left V 1 base short and J 0 bases short, with 12 bases between. The DNA for the CDR3 is TGCGCCAGCAGTGAGTGGGGGGGAGGGATGAACACTGAAGCTTTCTTT. It translates to CASSEWGGGMNTEAFF.

This clonotype appeared a few times. The CDR3 is CASSFAYTVQYF. CDR3 sequence (DNA): TGTGCCAGCAGTTTCGCTTATACGGTACAGTACTTC. This chain joins TRBV28 and TRBJ2-5; D gene ambiguous. The germline gives CDR1 MDHEN, CDR2 SYDVKM. The CDR3 is 12 amino acids. V was shortened by 3 bases and J by 11 bases, with 13 bases between the two germline ends.

Many counts were recorded for this clonotype. V usage is TRBV2 and J usage is TRBJ1-5, with D hard to call. With 4 bases removed from V and 3 bases from J, the gap between germline ends came to 7 bases. CDR3 length: 13 amino acids. The V gene's germline CDR1 is SNHLY and CDR2 FYNNEI. The CDR3 nucleotides read TGTGCCAGCAGTGGGTCGGTCAATCAGCCCCAGCATTTT. This gives the protein CASSGSVNQPQHF.